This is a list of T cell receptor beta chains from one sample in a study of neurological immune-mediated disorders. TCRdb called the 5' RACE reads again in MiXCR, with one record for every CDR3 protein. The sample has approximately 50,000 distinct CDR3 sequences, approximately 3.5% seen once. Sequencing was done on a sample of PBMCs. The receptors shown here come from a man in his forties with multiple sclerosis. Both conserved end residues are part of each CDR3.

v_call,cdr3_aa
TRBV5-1,CASSLVASRGGQVYEQYF
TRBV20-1,CSARILAGEITAYNEQFF
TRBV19,CASSTTSGGLTDTQYF
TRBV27,CARVGVTDTQYF
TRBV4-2,CASSQDGSGAGTDTQYF
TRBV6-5,CASSSSEGELFF
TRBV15,CATSRPLYSEAFF
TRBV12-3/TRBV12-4,CASRGQMNTEAFF
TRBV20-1,CSGSGASPGNSPLLF
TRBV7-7,CASSTGRHFQETQYF
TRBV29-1,CSVVRAGLYTEAFF
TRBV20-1,CSARVPSGGHGETQYF
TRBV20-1,CSARESEAARSSYEQYF
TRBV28,CASFRQAELGYNEQFF
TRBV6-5,CASSYSWGENYEQYF
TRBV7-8,CASSLEGRGETQYF
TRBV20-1,CSALKSWDESTNEKLFF
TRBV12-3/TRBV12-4,CASSRGLAYNEQFF
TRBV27,CASRGTALGRSYGYTF
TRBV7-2,CASSLPKGSTQYF
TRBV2,CASVQGFTNTEAFF
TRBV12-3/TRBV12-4,CASRGGAGRTDTQYF
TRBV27,CASSLQDSGTGELFF
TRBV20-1,CSALGGPGANVLTF
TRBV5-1,CASSLETGENSPLHF
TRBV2,CASSVGTASYNEQFF
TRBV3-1,CASSFRGRTGELFF
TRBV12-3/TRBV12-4,CASSPQGVAFF
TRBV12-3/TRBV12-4,CASSLRRGTGEISYEQYF
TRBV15,CATSTFRWGRNEKLFF
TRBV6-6,CASSSAGTGGSENTIYF
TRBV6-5,CASSYRKTHRVHEQYF
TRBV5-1,CASSGGQGADGYTF
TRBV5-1,CASSLTGLRNEQFF
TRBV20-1,CSARSGTSPSTDTQYF
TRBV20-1,CSASDLAKNIQYF
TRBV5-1,CASSLSRAATGELFF
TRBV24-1,CATSDYGNQPQNF
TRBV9,CASSVRAGDTEAFF
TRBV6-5,CASRQTETQYF